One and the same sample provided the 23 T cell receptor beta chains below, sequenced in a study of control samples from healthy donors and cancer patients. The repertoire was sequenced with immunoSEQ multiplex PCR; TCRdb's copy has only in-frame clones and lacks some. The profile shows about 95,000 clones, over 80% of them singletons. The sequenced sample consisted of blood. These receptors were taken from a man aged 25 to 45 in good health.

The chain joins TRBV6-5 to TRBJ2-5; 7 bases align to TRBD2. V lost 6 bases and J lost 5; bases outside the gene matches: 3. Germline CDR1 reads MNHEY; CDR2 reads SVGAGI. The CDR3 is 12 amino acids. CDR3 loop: CASRGGVETQYF. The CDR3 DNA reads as TGTGCCAGCAGGGGAGGGGTCGAGACCCAGTACTTC.

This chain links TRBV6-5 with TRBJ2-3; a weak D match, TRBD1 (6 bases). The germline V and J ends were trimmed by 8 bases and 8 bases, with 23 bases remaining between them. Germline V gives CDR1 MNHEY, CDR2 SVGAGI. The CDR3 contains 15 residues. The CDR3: CASSRGGQLGATQYF. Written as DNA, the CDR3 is TGTGCCAGCTCCCGTGGGGGCCAACTTGGGGCTACGCAGTATTTT.

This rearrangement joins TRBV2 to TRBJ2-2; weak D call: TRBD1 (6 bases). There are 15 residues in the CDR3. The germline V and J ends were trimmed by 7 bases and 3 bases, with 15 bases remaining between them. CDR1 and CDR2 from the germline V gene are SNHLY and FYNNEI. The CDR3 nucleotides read TGTGCCAGCAAGGCTCCCAACAGGGACACCGGGGAGCTGTTTTTT. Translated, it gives CASKAPNRDTGELFF.

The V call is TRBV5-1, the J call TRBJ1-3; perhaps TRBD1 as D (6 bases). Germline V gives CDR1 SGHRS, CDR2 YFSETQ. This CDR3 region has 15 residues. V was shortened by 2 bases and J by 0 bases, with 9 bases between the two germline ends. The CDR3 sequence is CASSFGGRSGNTIYF. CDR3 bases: TGCGCCAGCAGCTTCGGGGGGCGCTCTGGAAACACCATATATTTT. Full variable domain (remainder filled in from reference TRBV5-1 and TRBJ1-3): KAGVTQTPRYLIKTRGQQVTLSCSPISGHRSVSWYQQTPGQGLQFLFEYFSETQRNKGNFPGRFSGRQFSNSRSEMNVSTLELGDSALYLCASSFGGRSGNTIYFGEGSWLTVV.

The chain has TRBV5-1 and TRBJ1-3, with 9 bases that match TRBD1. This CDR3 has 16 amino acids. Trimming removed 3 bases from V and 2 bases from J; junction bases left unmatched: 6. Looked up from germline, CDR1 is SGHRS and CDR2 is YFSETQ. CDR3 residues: CASSYQGQGAGNTIYF. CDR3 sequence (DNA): TGCGCCAGCAGCTATCAGGGACAGGGAGCTGGAAACACCATATATTTT.

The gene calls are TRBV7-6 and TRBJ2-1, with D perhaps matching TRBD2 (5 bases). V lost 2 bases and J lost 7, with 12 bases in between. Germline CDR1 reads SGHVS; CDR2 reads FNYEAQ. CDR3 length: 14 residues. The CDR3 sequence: CASSLSASRNEQFF. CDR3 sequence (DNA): TGTGCCAGCAGCTTATCTGCTAGCCGTAATGAGCAGTTCTTC.

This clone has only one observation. CDR3 sequence: CASSSTDSFSGNTIYF. The CDR3 region has the DNA TGCGCCAGCAGCTCGACAGACAGCTTCTCTGGAAACACCATATATTTT. The V gene is TRBV5-1, the J gene TRBJ1-3; TRBD1 might be the D (5 bases). Germline CDR1 and CDR2: SGHRS and YFSETQ. The CDR3 is 16 residues long. The V end was cut by 3 bases, the J end by 0 bases, with 13 bases between.

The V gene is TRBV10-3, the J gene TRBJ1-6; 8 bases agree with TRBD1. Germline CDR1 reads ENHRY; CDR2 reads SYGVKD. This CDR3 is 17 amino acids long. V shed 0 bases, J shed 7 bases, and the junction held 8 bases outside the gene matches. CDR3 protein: CAISESPGQGFNSPLHF. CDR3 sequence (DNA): TGTGCCATCAGTGAGTCCCCCGGACAGGGCTTCAATTCACCCCTCCACTTT.

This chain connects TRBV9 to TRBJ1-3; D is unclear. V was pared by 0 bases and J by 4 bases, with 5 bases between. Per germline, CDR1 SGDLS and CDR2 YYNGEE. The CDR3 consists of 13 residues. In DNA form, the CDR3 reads TGTGCCAGCAGCGTAGAAGGGGGAAACACCATATATTTT. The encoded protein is CASSVEGGNTIYF.

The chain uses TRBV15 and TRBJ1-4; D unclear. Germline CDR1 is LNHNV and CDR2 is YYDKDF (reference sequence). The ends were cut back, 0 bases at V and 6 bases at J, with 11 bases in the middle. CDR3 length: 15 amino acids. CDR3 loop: CATSRDRGSYEKLFF. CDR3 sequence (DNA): TGTGCCACCAGCAGAGATCGTGGGAGTTATGAAAAACTGTTTTTT.

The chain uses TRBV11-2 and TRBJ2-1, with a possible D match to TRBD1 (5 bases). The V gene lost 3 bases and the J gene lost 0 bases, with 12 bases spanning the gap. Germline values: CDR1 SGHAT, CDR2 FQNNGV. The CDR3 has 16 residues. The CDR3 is CASSFRPDSSYNEQFF. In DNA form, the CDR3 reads TGTGCCAGCAGCTTTAGGCCCGACAGCTCCTACAATGAGCAGTTCTTC.

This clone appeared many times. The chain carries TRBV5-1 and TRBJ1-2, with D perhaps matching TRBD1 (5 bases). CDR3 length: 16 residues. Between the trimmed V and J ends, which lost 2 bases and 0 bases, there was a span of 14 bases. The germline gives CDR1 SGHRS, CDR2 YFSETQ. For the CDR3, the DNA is TGCGCCAGCAGCTTAACAGCGCGGACACCTAACTATGGCTACACCTTC. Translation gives CASSLTARTPNYGYTF.

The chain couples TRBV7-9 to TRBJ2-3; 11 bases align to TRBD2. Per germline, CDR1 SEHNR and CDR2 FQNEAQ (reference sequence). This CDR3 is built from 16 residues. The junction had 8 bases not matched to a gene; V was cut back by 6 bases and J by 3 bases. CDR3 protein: CASSFGLAGGTDTQYF. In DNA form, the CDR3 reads TGTGCCAGCAGTTTCGGACTAGCGGGCGGTACAGATACGCAGTATTTT.

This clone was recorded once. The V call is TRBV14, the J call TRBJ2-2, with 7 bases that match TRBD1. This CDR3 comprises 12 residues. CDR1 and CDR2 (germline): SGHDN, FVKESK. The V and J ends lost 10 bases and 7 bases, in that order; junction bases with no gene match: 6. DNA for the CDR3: TGTGCCACTACAGGGGATAGCGGGGAGCTGTTTTTT. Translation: CATTGDSGELFF.

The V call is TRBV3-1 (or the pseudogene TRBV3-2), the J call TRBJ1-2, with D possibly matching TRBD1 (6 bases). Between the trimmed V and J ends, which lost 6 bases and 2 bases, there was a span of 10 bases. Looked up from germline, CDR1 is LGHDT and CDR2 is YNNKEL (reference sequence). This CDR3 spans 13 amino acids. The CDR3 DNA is TGTGCCAGCAGTCGAGGGGGGAACTATGGCTACACCTTC. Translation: CASSRGGNYGYTF.

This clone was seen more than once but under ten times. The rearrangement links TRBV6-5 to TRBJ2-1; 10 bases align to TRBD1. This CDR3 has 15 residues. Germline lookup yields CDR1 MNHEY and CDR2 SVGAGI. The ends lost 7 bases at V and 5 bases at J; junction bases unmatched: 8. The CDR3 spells CASKRGTGVNNEQFF. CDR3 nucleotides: TGTGCCAGCAAACGAGGGACAGGGGTAAACAATGAGCAGTTCTTC.

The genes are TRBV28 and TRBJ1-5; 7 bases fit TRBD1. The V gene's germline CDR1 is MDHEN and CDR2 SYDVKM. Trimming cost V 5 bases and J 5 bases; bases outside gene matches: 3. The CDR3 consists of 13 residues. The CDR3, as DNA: TGTGCCAGCAGTACAACAGGGGATCAGCCCCAGCATTTT. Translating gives CASSTTGDQPQHF.

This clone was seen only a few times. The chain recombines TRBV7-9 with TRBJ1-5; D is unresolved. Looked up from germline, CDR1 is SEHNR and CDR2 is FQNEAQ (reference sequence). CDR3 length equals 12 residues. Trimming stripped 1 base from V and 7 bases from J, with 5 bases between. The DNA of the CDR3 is TGTGCCAGCAGCTTAGGGAGACAGCCCCAGCATTTT. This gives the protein CASSLGRQPQHF.

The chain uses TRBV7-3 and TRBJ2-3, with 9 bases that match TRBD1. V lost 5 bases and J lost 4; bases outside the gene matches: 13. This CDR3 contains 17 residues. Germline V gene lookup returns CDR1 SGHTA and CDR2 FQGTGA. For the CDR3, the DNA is TGTGCCAGCAGCCCCGGACAGGGGCTTATTCCCCCAGATACGCAGTATTTT. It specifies CASSPGQGLIPPDTQYF.

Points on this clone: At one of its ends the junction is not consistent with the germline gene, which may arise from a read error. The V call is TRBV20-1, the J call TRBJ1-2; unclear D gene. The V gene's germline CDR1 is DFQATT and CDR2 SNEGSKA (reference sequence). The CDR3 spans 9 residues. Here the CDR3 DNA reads TGCAGTGCTAGCTCACGAGACCTTTTC. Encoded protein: CSASSRDLF.

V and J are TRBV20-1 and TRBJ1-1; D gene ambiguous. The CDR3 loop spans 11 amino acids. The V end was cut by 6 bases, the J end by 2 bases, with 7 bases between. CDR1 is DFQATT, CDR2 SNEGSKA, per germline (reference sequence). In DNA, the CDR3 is TGCAGTGCGACAAGAAACACTGAAGCTTTCTTT. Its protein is CSATRNTEAFF.

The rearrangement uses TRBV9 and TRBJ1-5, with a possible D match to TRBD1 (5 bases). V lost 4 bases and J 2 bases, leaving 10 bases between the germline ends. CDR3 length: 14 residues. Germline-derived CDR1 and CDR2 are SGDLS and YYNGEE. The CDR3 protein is CASSPGGGNQPQHF. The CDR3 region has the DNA TGTGCCAGCAGCCCCGGAGGGGGCAATCAGCCCCAGCATTTT.

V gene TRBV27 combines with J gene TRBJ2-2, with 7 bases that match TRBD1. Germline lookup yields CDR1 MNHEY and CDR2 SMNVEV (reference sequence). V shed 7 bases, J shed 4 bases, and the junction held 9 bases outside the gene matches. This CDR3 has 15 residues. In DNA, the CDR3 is TGTGCCAGCAAAAGGGGGACAGAAGGCACCGGGGAGCTGTTTTTT. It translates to CASKRGTEGTGELFF.